Each of the 3 T cell receptor beta chains below was sequenced from the same sample in a study of blood T cell repertoires in COVID-19. Profiled with immunoSEQ multiplex PCR; TCRdb holds only in-frame clones, not every one. The profile shows 150,000 to 200,000 clones, roughly nine tenths of them singletons. Sequencing was performed on peripheral blood. Source of these receptors: a man between 60 and 70 years old with active or convalescent COVID-19.

The V and J genes are TRBV4-1 and TRBJ2-1; a weak D match, TRBD2 (5 bases). Deletions cut 4 bases from V and 8 bases from J, with 9 bases between. This CDR3 spans 12 amino acids. Germline values: CDR1 MGHRA, CDR2 YSYEKL. The CDR3 nucleotides are TGCGCCAGCAGCCGGGTGGGAGATGAGCAGTTCTTC. As protein: CASSRVGDEQFF.

The V and J genes are TRBV18 and TRBJ1-6; perhaps TRBD1 as D (6 bases). Trimming shortened V by 3 bases and J by 0 bases, and 18 bases separated the two germline ends. The length of the CDR3 is 19 residues. CDR1 KGHSH and CDR2 LQKENI come from the germline V gene. Written as DNA, the CDR3 is TGTGCCAGCTCACCGAAGACGACAGGAGAGAGCTCCTATAATTCACCCCTCCACTTT. Translated: CASSPKTTGESSYNSPLHF.

This chain links TRBV15 with TRBJ1-1, with D possibly being TRBD1 (6 bases). This CDR3 region has 15 residues. Germline CDR1 is LNHNV and CDR2 is YYDKDF (reference sequence). Trimming cost V 0 bases and J 1 base, with 9 bases left between them. The CDR3 loop reads CATSRDQGPNTEAFF. In DNA form, the CDR3 reads TGTGCCACCAGCAGAGATCAGGGGCCGAACACTGAAGCTTTCTTT.